One sample yielded the 20 T cell receptor beta chains listed below, sequenced in a study of blood T cell repertoires in COVID-19. Some clones are missing from TCRdb's copy, which holds only in-frame ones; the method was immunoSEQ multiplex PCR. The repertoire holds under 250,000 clones, with about 82% as singletons. Material: peripheral blood. These receptors were taken from an elderly man with acute or convalescent COVID-19.

This chain joins TRBV9 and TRBJ1-1, with D uncertain. V dropped 4 bases and J dropped 1 base, with 11 bases sitting between them. This CDR3 region has 14 residues. Germline CDR1 SGDLS, CDR2 YYNGEE. The CDR3 DNA sequence: TGTGCCAGCAGCACGAGGAGTGGGAACACTGAAGCTTTCTTT. It encodes CASSTRSGNTEAFF.

A word on this clone: The sample carries other DNA sequences with the same CDR3. CDR3 region: CASSLGGDTQYF. CDR3 coding DNA: TGTGCCAGCAGTCTGGGGGGGGATACGCAGTATTTT. The J gene is TRBJ2-3, the V gene TRBV12-3 or TRBV12-4; 7 nucleotides match TRBD2. The CDR3 length is 12 residues. The trim removed 5 bases at V and 6 bases at J, leaving 2 bases unmatched.

J is TRBJ1-1 and V is TRBV28; 9 nucleotides match TRBD1. The germline CDR1 and CDR2 sequences are MDHEN and SYDVKM. Losses at the gene ends were 5 bases for V and 1 base for J; bases not matched to a gene: 5. The CDR3 runs 15 residues. The CDR3 spells CASSGGTGWNTEAFF. In nucleotides, the CDR3 is TGTGCCAGCAGTGGGGGGACAGGGTGGAACACTGAAGCTTTCTTT.

The chain links TRBV7-2 to TRBJ2-7; 7 nucleotides align to TRBD2. CDR1 is SGHTA, CDR2 FQGNSA, per germline. This CDR3 has 14 residues. Unmatched junction bases numbered 3, after V lost 2 bases and J lost 2 bases. CDR3 sequence: CASSLWGGAYEQYF. DNA of the CDR3: TGTGCCAGCAGCTTATGGGGGGGGGCCTACGAGCAGTACTTC.

This clone was observed a handful of times. The chain has TRBV6-5 and TRBJ1-5, with no clear D. CDR1 and CDR2 from the germline V gene are MNHEY and SVGAGI. The CDR3 loop spans 13 amino acids. The ends were cut back, 6 bases at V and 6 bases at J, with 12 bases in the middle. Written as DNA, the CDR3 is TGTGCCAGCAGCCCAGATCTAGGTCAGCCCCAGCATTTT. Translating it yields CASSPDLGQPQHF.

CDR3 nucleotide sequence: TGCGCCAGCAGCCCTCCGGGACTAGGCGGCGGGGAGCTGTTTTTT. Translated, it gives CASSPPGLGGGELFF. The gene calls are TRBV5-1 and TRBJ2-2, with 8 positions matching TRBD2. The CDR3 covers 15 residues. Unmatched junction bases numbered 9, after V lost 4 bases and J lost 7 bases. Germline V gene sequence: CDR1 SGHRS, CDR2 YFSETQ.

The chain couples TRBV4-1 to TRBJ2-2; 8 bases fit TRBD1. Germline V CDR1 and CDR2: MGHRA, YSYEKL. The ends lost 0 bases at V and 4 bases at J; junction bases unmatched: 7. CDR3 length: 17 amino acids. CDR3 sequence: CASSQDYGTGLTGELFF. The CDR3 region has the DNA TGCGCCAGCAGCCAAGATTATGGGACAGGACTCACCGGGGAGCTGTTTTTT.

The rearrangement uses TRBV6-1 and TRBJ2-7, with 7 bases aligning to TRBD2. The CDR3 consists of 16 residues. The junction had 7 bases not matched to a gene; V was cut back by 0 bases and J by 2 bases. From germline, CDR1 is MNHNS and CDR2 SASEGT. This CDR3 reads CASSEAPAGVPYEQYF. The CDR3 nucleotides read TGTGCCAGCAGTGAAGCCCCGGCGGGGGTTCCCTACGAGCAGTACTTC.

The V call is TRBV5-1, the J call TRBJ2-1, with 12 bases lining up with TRBD2. This CDR3 has 17 residues. Germline lookup yields CDR1 SGHRS and CDR2 YFSETQ. Trimming took 4 bases from V and 2 from J; bases not matched to a gene: 7. The chain's CDR3 is CASSPLAGGPPYNEQFF. The CDR3 DNA reads TGCGCCAGCAGCCCCCTAGCGGGAGGGCCCCCCTACAATGAGCAGTTCTTC.

The chain is built from TRBV28 and TRBJ1-6; TRBD1 aligns across 7 bases. The CDR3 spans 15 residues. CDR1 MDHEN and CDR2 SYDVKM come from the germline V gene. With V trimmed by 2 bases and J by 8 bases, 6 bases remained unmatched. This chain's CDR3 is CASSLEGARDSPLHF. In nucleotides, the CDR3 is TGTGCCAGCAGTTTAGAGGGGGCACGGGATTCACCCCTCCACTTT.

The chain joins TRBV6-5 to TRBJ2-7; no firm D call. The CDR3 sequence is 13 residues long. Germline-derived CDR1 and CDR2 are MNHEY and SVGAGI. V lost 2 bases and J 0 bases, leaving 5 bases between the germline ends. CDR3 protein: CASSYDFSYEQYF. The CDR3 coding sequence is TGTGCCAGCAGTTACGACTTCTCCTACGAGCAGTACTTC.

The chain employs TRBV11-1 and TRBJ2-1; possible D gene TRBD1, 5 bases. The CDR3 consists of 15 residues. The germline V gene encodes CDR1 SGHAT and CDR2 FQDESV (reference sequence). The V end was cut by 3 bases, the J end by 0 bases, with 9 bases between. CDR3 region: CASSFGQPSYNEQFF. For the CDR3, the DNA is TGTGCCAGCAGCTTTGGACAACCCTCCTACAATGAGCAGTTCTTC.

The V and J genes are TRBV7-6 and TRBJ1-1; D may be TRBD1 (6 bases). The CDR3 is made up of 16 amino acids. Germline CDR1 is SGHVS and CDR2 is FNYEAQ. With 1 base removed from V and 1 base from J, the gap between germline ends came to 13 bases. The CDR3 DNA sequence: TGTGCCAGCAGCTTAGGTGCAGACAGGCCGAACACTGAAGCTTTCTTT. It translates to CASSLGADRPNTEAFF.

This clone has just one count. The rearrangement joins TRBV27 to TRBJ2-3, with 11 positions matching TRBD1. J lost 6 bases, V lost 5 bases, and 7 bases had no gene match. CDR1 is MNHEY and CDR2 is SMNVEV in the germline V gene (reference sequence). The CDR3 contains 15 residues. The DNA of the CDR3 is TGTGCCAGCAGTGCGGACAGGGGGCGCGGGGATACGCAGTATTTT. Residues: CASSADRGRGDTQYF.

This chain links TRBV11-2 with TRBJ1-6, with D possibly being TRBD1 (5 bases). Trimming took off 7 bases at V and 7 bases at J, with 20 bases between the two ends. This CDR3 region has 16 residues. Looked up from germline, CDR1 is SGHAT and CDR2 is FQNNGV. The CDR3 spells CASTLEGEYLNSPLHF. The CDR3 DNA is TGTGCCAGCACCCTGGAAGGGGAATATTTAAATTCACCCCTCCACTTT.

The genes are TRBV19 and TRBJ1-2; D not certain. Germline assignment: CDR1 LNHDA and CDR2 SQIVND (reference sequence). This CDR3 has 11 amino acids. Trimming left V 7 bases short and J 8 bases short, with 11 bases between. Here the CDR3 DNA reads TGTGCCAGTACAGGCTCAGGCGGCTACACCTTC. This gives the protein CASTGSGGYTF.

The V call is TRBV20-1, the J call TRBJ2-7; the match to TRBD1 covers 9 bases. The CDR3 totals 16 residues. Germline-derived CDR1 and CDR2 are DFQATT and SNEGSKA (reference sequence). The trim removed 3 bases at V and 2 bases at J, leaving 11 bases unmatched. The CDR3 nucleotides are TGCAGTGCTAGTGGGCTCCCTCGGGACAGGGCCTACGAGCAGTACTTC. Protein sequence: CSASGLPRDRAYEQYF.

This clone was found a few times. The chain uses TRBV7-9 and TRBJ2-7; the match to TRBD1 covers 8 bases. J was trimmed by 7 bases and V by 5 bases; bases with no gene match: 22. The CDR3 loop spans 18 amino acids. Per germline, CDR1 SEHNR and CDR2 FQNEAQ (reference sequence). This CDR3 reads CASSLFALNRQGLEEQYF. Written as DNA, the CDR3 is TGTGCCAGCAGCCTTTTTGCTCTTAACCGACAGGGGCTGGAGGAGCAGTACTTC.

This clone has a handful of counts. This chain joins TRBV19 and TRBJ1-5; 9 bases are shared with TRBD1. There are 19 residues in the CDR3. CDR1 and CDR2 from the germline V gene are LNHDA and SQIVND (reference sequence). V gave up 1 base and J gave up 1 base; unmatched junction bases: 11. CDR3 DNA: TGTGCCAGTAGTATAGGCAGGGGACAGGGTGGGTTGAGCAATCAGCCCCAGCATTTT. Amino acid sequence: CASSIGRGQGGLSNQPQHF.

The CDR3 nucleotides are TGTGCCAGCAGTCTCCATTCACTAGCGGGAGTCTCCTACGAGCAGTACTTC. It yields the protein CASSLHSLAGVSYEQYF. The rearrangement uses TRBV6-6 and TRBJ2-7, with 11 bases lining up with TRBD2. Unmatched junction bases numbered 9, after V lost 5 bases and J lost 0 bases. Germline CDR1 and CDR2: MNHNY and SVGAGI (reference sequence). The length of the CDR3 is 17 residues.